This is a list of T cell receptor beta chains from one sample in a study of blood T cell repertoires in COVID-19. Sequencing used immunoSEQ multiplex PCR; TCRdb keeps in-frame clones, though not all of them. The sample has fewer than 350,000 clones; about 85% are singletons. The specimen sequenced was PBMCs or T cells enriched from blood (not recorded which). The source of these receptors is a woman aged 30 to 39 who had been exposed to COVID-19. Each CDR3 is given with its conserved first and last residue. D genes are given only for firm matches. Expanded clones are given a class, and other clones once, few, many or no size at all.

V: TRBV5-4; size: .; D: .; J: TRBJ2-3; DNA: TGTGCCAGCAGCCCGGGGGACCCCGGTACTACGCAGTATTTT; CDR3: CASSPGDPGTTQYF
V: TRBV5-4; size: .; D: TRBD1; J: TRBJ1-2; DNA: TGTGCCAGCAGCTTGGATATATCTCTGGACAGGACTTTTAACTATGGCTACACCTTC; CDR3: CASSLDISLDRTFNYGYTF
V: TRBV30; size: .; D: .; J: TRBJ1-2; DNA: TGTGCCTGGACCGCTACCGCGCTAGGGGGAGATGGCTACACCTTC; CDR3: CAWTATALGGDGYTF
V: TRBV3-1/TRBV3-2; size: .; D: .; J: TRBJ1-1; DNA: TGTGCCAGCAGCCCCTACCATTCACCGAACACTGAAGCTTTCTTT; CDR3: CASSPYHSPNTEAFF
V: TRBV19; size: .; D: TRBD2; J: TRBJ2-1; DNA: TGTGCCAGTAGTCCTAGCGGAACCTTTTTTTACAATGAGCAGTTCTTC; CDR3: CASSPSGTFFYNEQFF
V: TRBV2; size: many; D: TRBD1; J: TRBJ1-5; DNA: TGTGCCAGCAGCTTGGGACCAGGGGGCAAACAGCCCCAGCATTTT; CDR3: CASSLGPGGKQPQHF
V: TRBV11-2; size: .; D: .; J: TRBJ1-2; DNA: TGTGCCAGCAGCCTTTTGGGGGGGGCGGAGGGCTACACCTTC; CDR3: CASSLLGGAEGYTF
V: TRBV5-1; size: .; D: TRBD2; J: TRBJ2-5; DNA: TGCGCCAGCAGCTTAGGGCTAGCGGGAGGAGGGATCCAAGAGACCCAGTACTTC; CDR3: CASSLGLAGGGIQETQYF
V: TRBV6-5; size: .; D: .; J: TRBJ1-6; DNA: TGTGCCAGCAGTTACGGGGGCGTCCTCTATAATTCACCCCTCCACTTT; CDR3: CASSYGGVLYNSPLHF
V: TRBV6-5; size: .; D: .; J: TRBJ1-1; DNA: TGTGCCAGCAGCCGCGAGCGGGTGAACACTGAAGCTTTCTTT; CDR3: CASSRERVNTEAFF
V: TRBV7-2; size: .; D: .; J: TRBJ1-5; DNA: TGTGCCAGCAGCTCGCAGGGCGGCAATCAGCCCCAGCATTTT; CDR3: CASSSQGGNQPQHF
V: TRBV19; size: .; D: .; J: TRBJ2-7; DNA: TGTGCCAGTAGTATATCGGCAGGTTACCTCTACGAGCAGTACTTC; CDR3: CASSISAGYLYEQYF
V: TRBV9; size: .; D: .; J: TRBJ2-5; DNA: TGTGCCAGCAGCGTAGCCCAGGGGTACCAAGAGACCCAGTACTTC; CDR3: CASSVAQGYQETQYF
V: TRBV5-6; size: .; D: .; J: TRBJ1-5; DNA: TGTGCCAGCAGCTTAGGAGGGGCGAGCAATCAGCCCCAGCATTTT; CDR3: CASSLGGASNQPQHF
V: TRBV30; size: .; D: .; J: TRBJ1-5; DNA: TGTGCCTGGAGTTTCTCCGGGGGGAATCAGCCCCAGCATTTT; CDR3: CAWSFSGGNQPQHF
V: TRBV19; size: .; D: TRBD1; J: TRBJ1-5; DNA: TGTGCCAGTAGCCGAGGGACAGGGAGTCCTCAGCCCCAGCATTTT; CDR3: CASSRGTGSPQPQHF
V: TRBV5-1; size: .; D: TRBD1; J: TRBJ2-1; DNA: TGCGCCAGCAGCGGTTTAGGGGGCGGGTTGAATGAGCAGTTCTTC; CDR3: CASSGLGGGLNEQFF
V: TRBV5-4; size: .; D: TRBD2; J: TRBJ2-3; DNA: TGTGCCAGCAGCTCTAGCGGGGAAACAGATACGCAGTATTTT; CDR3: CASSSSGETDTQYF
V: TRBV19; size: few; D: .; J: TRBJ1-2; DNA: TGTGCCAGCACCAGGCACCCAGCTAACTATGGCTACACCTTC; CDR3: CASTRHPANYGYTF
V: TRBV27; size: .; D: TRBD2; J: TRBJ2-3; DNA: TGTGCCAGCAGTTTATTTGGGACTAGCGGGAGAACTGATACGCAGTATTTT; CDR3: CASSLFGTSGRTDTQYF
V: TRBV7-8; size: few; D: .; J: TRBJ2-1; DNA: TGTGCCAGCAGAGATAACAGGGGCGGAGGGGTATACAATGAGCAGTTCTTC; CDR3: CASRDNRGGGVYNEQFF
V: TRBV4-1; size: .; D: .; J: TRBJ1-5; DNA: TGCGCCAGCAGCCAAGTTGGCAGGGTGGAGATTCAGCCCCAGCATTTT; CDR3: CASSQVGRVEIQPQHF
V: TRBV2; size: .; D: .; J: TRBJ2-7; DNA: TGTGCCAGCAGTGACGGACTTGCGCTCGAGCAGTACTTC; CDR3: CASSDGLALEQYF
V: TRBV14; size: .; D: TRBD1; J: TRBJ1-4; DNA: TGTGCCAGCAGCCCCAGGACAGGGACTAATGAAAAACTGTTTTTT; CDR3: CASSPRTGTNEKLFF